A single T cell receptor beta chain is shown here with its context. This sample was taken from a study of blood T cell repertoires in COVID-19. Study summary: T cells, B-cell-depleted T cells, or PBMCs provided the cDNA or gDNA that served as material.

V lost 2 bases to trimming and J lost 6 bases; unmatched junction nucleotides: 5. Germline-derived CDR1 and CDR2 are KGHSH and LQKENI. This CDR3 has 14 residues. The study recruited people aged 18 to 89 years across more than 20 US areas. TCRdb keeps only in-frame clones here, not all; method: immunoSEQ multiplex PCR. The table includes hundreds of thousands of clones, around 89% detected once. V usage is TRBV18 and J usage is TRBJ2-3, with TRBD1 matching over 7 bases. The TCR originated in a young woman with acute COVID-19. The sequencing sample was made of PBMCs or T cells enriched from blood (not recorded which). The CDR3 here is CASSPTTGRDTQYF. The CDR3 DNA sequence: TGTGCCAGCTCACCAACGACAGGGCGGGATACGCAGTATTTT.